The 27 T cell receptor beta chains below all came from one sample that was sequenced in a study of cytomegalovirus exposure and HLA in healthy donors. Vbeta (60) and Jbeta (13) primers were used in the PCR. The protocol was immunoSEQ multiplex PCR, while the TCRdb copy is restricted to in-frame clones and leaves out a portion. Here the sample spans some 150,000 clones, 78% being singletons. The sample consisted of PBMCs. Receptors originate from a male donor in good health and CMV-seronegative.

The gene calls are TRBV29-1 and TRBJ2-4; D may be TRBD2 (5 bases). CDR1 is SQVTM, CDR2 ANQGSEA, per germline. V shed 2 bases and J shed 0 bases, with 11 bases lying between them. CDR3 length equals 15 residues. CDR3 DNA: TGCAGCGTTGAATTTCACGCGGGAGCCAAAAACATTCAGTACTTC. Protein product: CSVEFHAGAKNIQYF.

The gene calls are TRBV7-3 and TRBJ2-1, with a possible D match to TRBD2 (6 bases). The CDR3 has 14 amino acids. V lost 2 bases and J lost 4, with 9 bases in between. Germline V gene data show CDR1 as SGHTA and CDR2 as FQGTGA. The chain's CDR3 is CASSLLGGYNEQFF. The CDR3 DNA sequence: TGTGCCAGCAGCTTACTTGGAGGGTACAATGAGCAGTTCTTC.

This sequence joins TRBV10-2 and TRBJ2-7; possibly TRBD1 for D (6 bases). From germline, CDR1 is WSHSY and CDR2 SAAADI. This CDR3 region has 13 residues. With 8 bases removed from V and 6 bases from J, the gap between germline ends came to 17 bases. The CDR3 here is CASCLRGSGEQYF. Here the CDR3 DNA reads TGCGCCAGCTGCCTTAGGGGGAGCGGCGAGCAGTACTTC.

This clone was seen only once. The rearrangement links TRBV30 to TRBJ2-1; a possible D gene is TRBD2 (5 bases). The CDR3 has 13 amino acids. Germline values: CDR1 GTSNPN, CDR2 SVGIG (reference sequence). Trimming cost V 5 bases and J 8 bases, with 16 bases left between them. DNA for the CDR3: TGTGCCTGGTCGTGGGAGCGGAGCGATGAGCAGTTCTTC. It specifies CAWSWERSDEQFF.

This clone showed up just a few times. The chain employs TRBV5-1 and TRBJ1-1, with 7 bases identical to TRBD1. The CDR3 has 18 amino acids. V shed 1 base, J shed 5 bases, and the junction held 17 bases outside the gene matches. Germline V gene sequence: CDR1 SGHRS, CDR2 YFSETQ. The CDR3: CASSLSSGTVGERTEAFF. In nucleotides, the CDR3 is TGCGCCAGCAGCTTGTCCTCCGGGACAGTTGGTGAAAGGACTGAAGCTTTCTTT.

This clone was counted a few times. The chain couples TRBV7-9 to TRBJ1-2; TRBD1 matches at 10 bases. The length of the CDR3 is 19 residues. Trimming at V came to 0 bases and at J to 2 bases, leaving 12 bases not matched to a gene. From germline, CDR1 is SEHNR and CDR2 FQNEAQ (reference sequence). Here the CDR3 DNA reads TGTGCCAGCAGCTTAGCCAGCGCACGCCCGGGACAGGGGAACTATGGCTACACCTTC. It encodes CASSLASARPGQGNYGYTF.

V and J are TRBV14 and TRBJ2-3; D is perhaps TRBD2 (5 bases). V lost 5 bases and J 1 base, leaving 13 bases between the germline ends. Germline CDR1 reads SGHDN; CDR2 reads FVKESK. The CDR3 length is 15 residues. DNA of the CDR3: TGTGCCAGCAGCGCCCAACGAGGGCGCACAGATACGCAGTATTTT. Translating it yields CASSAQRGRTDTQYF.

This chain links TRBV7-9 with TRBJ2-3, with 9 bases lining up with TRBD2. The CDR3 has 15 residues. CDR1 SEHNR and CDR2 FQNEAQ come from the germline V gene (reference sequence). The J segment lost 3 bases and the V segment lost 3 bases, leaving 4 bases of the junction unmatched. CDR3 in amino acids: CASSLSTSGTDTQYF. CDR3 coding DNA: TGTGCCAGCAGCTTGTCTACTAGCGGGACAGATACGCAGTATTTT. Together with reference TRBV7-9 and TRBJ2-3, the CDR3 gives the full variable domain: DTGVSQNPRHKITKRGQNVTFRCDPISEHNRLYWYRQTLGQGPEFLTYFQNEAQLEKSRLLSDRFSAERPKGSFSTLEIQRTEQGDSAMYLCASSLSTSGTDTQYFGPGTRLTVL.

The chain joins TRBV7-9 to TRBJ1-2; TRBD1 matches 8 bases. CDR1 SEHNR and CDR2 FQNEAQ come from the germline V gene (reference sequence). CDR3 length equals 14 residues. Trimming took 0 bases from V and 7 from J; bases not matched to a gene: 4. The CDR3 sequence is CASSLAQGASGYTF. The DNA of the CDR3 is TGTGCCAGCAGCTTAGCGCAGGGGGCGAGTGGCTACACCTTC. The full variable domain, rest sourced from reference TRBV7-9 and TRBJ1-2, is DTGVSQNPRHKITKRGQNVTFRCDPISEHNRLYWYRQTLGQGPEFLTYFQNEAQLEKSRLLSDRFSAERPKGSFSTLEIQRTEQGDSAMYLCASSLAQGASGYTFGSGTRLTVV.

The chain couples TRBV19 to TRBJ1-1, with 8 bases aligning to TRBD1. Trimming took 8 bases from V and 1 from J; bases not matched to a gene: 3. Germline lookup yields CDR1 LNHDA and CDR2 SQIVND (reference sequence). The CDR3 extends over 13 amino acids. The CDR3 here is CASQTGENTEAFF. CDR3 DNA: TGTGCCAGTCAGACAGGGGAGAACACTGAAGCTTTCTTT.

This clone was seen once. This chain links TRBV5-1 with TRBJ1-1; TRBD1 agrees at 9 bases. The germline gives CDR1 SGHRS, CDR2 YFSETQ. The CDR3 spans 14 residues. Trimming took 4 bases from V and 4 from J; bases not matched to a gene: 5. For the CDR3, the DNA is TGCGCCAGCAGCACTGGGACAGGGCCCACTGAAGCTTTCTTT. Amino acids: CASSTGTGPTEAFF.

The V and J genes are TRBV10-2 and TRBJ2-2, with 7 positions matching TRBD2. V dropped 10 bases and J dropped 4; count of bases not matched to a gene: 12. CDR3 length equals 15 residues. Germline V CDR1 and CDR2: WSHSY, SAAADI. CDR3 DNA: TGCGCCACCACCTCGTTCTGGGAGGGCACCGGGGAGCTGTTTTTT. Translation gives CATTSFWEGTGELFF.

V is TRBV19 and J is TRBJ1-2; possible D gene TRBD1, 6 bases. CDR3 length: 12 amino acids. The germline CDR1 and CDR2 sequences are LNHDA and SQIVND (reference sequence). The V gene lost 5 bases and the J gene lost 7 bases, with 11 bases spanning the gap. The CDR3 nucleotides read TGTGCCAGTAGTTTACAGGGATCTGGCTACACCTTC. It encodes CASSLQGSGYTF. Full variable domain (outside the CDR3, taken from reference TRBV19 and TRBJ1-2): DGGITQSPKYLFRKEGQNVTLSCEQNLNHDAMYWYRQDPGQGLRLIYYSQIVNDFQKGDIAEGYSVSREKKESFPLTVTSAQKNPTAFYLCASSLQGSGYTFGSGTRLTVV.

The J gene is TRBJ2-5, the V gene TRBV10-2; TRBD2 matches 7 bases. The length of the CDR3 is 14 residues. Germline-derived CDR1 and CDR2 are WSHSY and SAAADI. V gave up 4 bases and J gave up 2 bases; unmatched junction bases: 4. The CDR3 coding sequence is TGCGCCAGCAGTGGGCTAGCGGATCAAGAGACCCAGTACTTC. It translates to CASSGLADQETQYF.

The V gene is TRBV2, the J gene TRBJ1-6, with TRBD1 matching 7 bases. V shed 4 bases, J shed 0 bases, and the junction held 6 bases outside the gene matches. There are 17 residues in the CDR3. The germline CDR1 and CDR2 sequences are SNHLY and FYNNEI. The DNA of the CDR3 is TGTGCCAGCAGTGGGATGACAGGGAGCTCCTATAATTCACCCCTCCACTTT. This codes for CASSGMTGSSYNSPLHF.

The rearrangement links TRBV6-5 to TRBJ1-5; TRBD1 might be the D (6 bases). The CDR3 has 14 residues. CDR1 is MNHEY and CDR2 is SVGAGI in the germline V gene. The V end was cut by 2 bases, the J end by 4 bases, with 9 bases between. This CDR3 reads CASSYDRLNQPQHF. Here the CDR3 DNA reads TGTGCCAGCAGTTACGACAGGCTAAATCAGCCCCAGCATTTT.

This CDR3 reads CASSFQANNSPLHF. DNA for the CDR3: TGTGCCAGCAGCTTCCAGGCGAATAATTCACCCCTCCACTTT. The rearrangement uses TRBV5-6 and TRBJ1-6; D is unresolved. Germline V lookup: CDR1 SGHDT, CDR2 YYEEEE. The V end lost 2 bases, the J end lost 5 bases, and 8 bases lay between the germline ends. The CDR3 sequence is 14 residues long.

This clone was seen more than once but under ten times. The CDR3 sequence is CASSRTFGGTEAFF. CDR3 coding DNA: TGCGCCAGCAGCCGAACGTTCGGTGGCACTGAAGCTTTCTTT. The chain couples TRBV5-1 to TRBJ1-1; D is undetermined. This CDR3 has 14 residues. Germline V gene sequence: CDR1 SGHRS, CDR2 YFSETQ. V shed 4 bases and J shed 4 bases, with 14 bases lying between them.

V and J are TRBV11-2 and TRBJ1-1; the D gene is possibly TRBD1 (5 bases). The CDR3 length is 12 residues. Germline V gene data show CDR1 as SGHAT and CDR2 as FQNNGV. V was cut by 5 bases and J by 7 bases, with 11 bases left in between. The CDR3 DNA sequence: TGTGCCAGCAGCCTGGGGGGGAATGAAGCTTTCTTT. This gives the protein CASSLGGNEAFF.

CDR3 region: CASSIAGPGEQYF. In DNA form, the CDR3 reads TGTGCCAGTAGTATAGCCGGGCCAGGGGAGCAGTACTTC. The V gene is TRBV19, the J gene TRBJ2-7; TRBD1 is a possible D gene (5 bases). The CDR3 runs 13 residues. CDR1 and CDR2 (germline): LNHDA, SQIVND (reference sequence). The V gene lost 1 base and the J gene lost 7 bases, with 11 bases spanning the gap.

The V call is TRBV9, the J call TRBJ1-3, with 8 positions matching TRBD1. V shed 3 bases and J 0 bases; nucleotides not matched to a gene: 8. The CDR3 spans 17 residues. From germline, CDR1 is SGDLS and CDR2 YYNGEE. CDR3 nucleotides: TGTGCCAGCAGCGCAAGGACAGGGATCGGCTCTGGAAACACCATATATTTT. It yields the protein CASSARTGIGSGNTIYF.

The chain has TRBV29-1 and TRBJ1-1; 9 bases are shared with TRBD1. This CDR3 has 14 residues. CDR1 is SQVTM and CDR2 is ANQGSEA in the germline V gene. V lost 6 bases to trimming and J lost 9 bases; unmatched junction nucleotides: 14. The CDR3 loop is CSVPRGQGKGQAFF. CDR3 DNA sequence: TGCAGCGTCCCGAGGGGACAGGGAAAGGGCCAAGCTTTCTTT.

This rearrangement joins TRBV18 to TRBJ1-4, with D unresolved. V shed 3 bases and J shed 8 bases, with 16 bases lying between them. Germline CDR1 and CDR2: KGHSH and LQKENI. The CDR3 spans 15 residues. In DNA form, the CDR3 reads TGTGCCAGCTCACCCTCAGTTACCCGAGCGGAAAAACTGTTTTTT. This translates into CASSPSVTRAEKLFF.

This clone was detected a few times. This chain links TRBV27 with TRBJ2-1, with 10 bases that match TRBD2. Germline CDR1 MNHEY, CDR2 SMNVEV (reference sequence). CDR3 length: 15 residues. V shed 7 bases and J 8 bases; nucleotides not matched to a gene: 11. CDR3 nucleotides: TGTGCCAGCACTCTTAGCGGGGGGCAGATCGATGAGCAGTTCTTC. Amino acid sequence: CASTLSGGQIDEQFF.

V usage is TRBV7-9 and J usage is TRBJ2-3; 8 bases agree with TRBD2. Germline V gene sequence: CDR1 SEHNR, CDR2 FQNEAQ (reference sequence). This CDR3 region has 14 residues. V lost 8 bases to trimming and J lost 1 base; unmatched junction nucleotides: 5. The CDR3 DNA is TGTGCCAGCGTTGACGGGAGGGGCACAGATACGCAGTATTTT. This translates into CASVDGRGTDTQYF. The full variable domain, completed using reference TRBV7-9 and TRBJ2-3, is DTGVSQNPRHKITKRGQNVTFRCDPISEHNRLYWYRQTLGQGPEFLTYFQNEAQLEKSRLLSDRFSAERPKGSFSTLEIQRTEQGDSAMYLCASVDGRGTDTQYFGPGTRLTVL.

V usage is TRBV5-4 and J usage is TRBJ2-1; possible D gene TRBD2, 5 bases. The germline V gene encodes CDR1 SGHNT and CDR2 YYREEE (reference sequence). V lost 2 bases, J lost 7 bases, and 13 bases lay in between. CDR3 length: 14 residues. The CDR3 DNA sequence: TGTGCCAGCAGCTTTTGGACTCTGGGAAATGAGCAGTTCTTC. This translates into CASSFWTLGNEQFF.

This clone was counted only a few times. Relative to the germline gene, one junction end is altered; a read error may explain this. This chain connects TRBV7-9 to TRBJ1-5; no reliable D call. Germline V gene sequence: CDR1 SEHNR, CDR2 FQNEAQ (reference sequence). CDR3 length: 17 residues. The CDR3 region is CSSSLEVGSGSNQPQHF. Here the CDR3 DNA reads TGTTCCAGCAGCTTAGAAGTGGGAAGCGGGAGCAATCAGCCCCAGCATTTT. Full variable domain (outside the CDR3, taken from reference TRBV7-9 and TRBJ1-5): DTGVSQNPRHKITKRGQNVTFRCDPISEHNRLYWYRQTLGQGPEFLTYFQNEAQLEKSRLLSDRFSAERPKGSFSTLEIQRTEQGDSAMYLCSSSLEVGSGSNQPQHFGDGTRLSIL.